These 3 T cell receptor beta chains came from one sample sequenced in a study of T cell changes during pregnancy in multiple sclerosis. TCRdb's copy holds only in-frame clones and misses some; the assay was immunoSEQ multiplex PCR. The table has around 57,000 clones, about nine tenths seen once. The material was peripheral blood, obtained in the third trimester of pregnancy. The receptor set was obtained from a female donor in good health, enrolled as a control in a pregnancy study.

The chain links TRBV6-5 to TRBJ2-7; a possible D gene is TRBD1 (6 bases). The CDR3 runs 14 residues. Germline V gene sequence: CDR1 MNHEY, CDR2 SVGAGI. V was clipped by 6 bases and J by 2 bases, with 14 bases between them. As DNA, the CDR3 is TGTGCCAGCAGCAAGATGGGACAAGCCTACGAGCAGTACTTC. It is translated as CASSKMGQAYEQYF.

This clone was seen only a few times. The chain employs TRBV19 and TRBJ1-2; 7 nucleotides match TRBD1. V dropped 7 bases and J dropped 3; count of bases not matched to a gene: 11. Germline CDR1 reads LNHDA; CDR2 reads SQIVND (reference sequence). The CDR3 spans 15 residues. The DNA of the CDR3 is TGTGCCAGTAACCTAGGGGGCTGGAGGGACTATGGCTACACCTTC. Its translation is CASNLGGWRDYGYTF. Based on the CDR3 plus reference TRBV19 and TRBJ1-2, the full variable domain is DGGITQSPKYLFRKEGQNVTLSCEQNLNHDAMYWYRQDPGQGLRLIYYSQIVNDFQKGDIAEGYSVSREKKESFPLTVTSAQKNPTAFYLCASNLGGWRDYGYTFGSGTRLTVV.

The genes are TRBV23-1 and TRBJ2-6; a weak D match, TRBD1 (6 bases). TRBV23-1 is designated an ORF whose function remains uncertain. V lost 7 bases and J 0 bases, leaving 25 bases between the germline ends. The CDR3 spans 20 residues. The CDR3 DNA is TGCGCCAGCACCACAAACAGGGTCGGTATCATCTTCTCTGGGGCCAACGTCCTGACTTTC. It is translated as CASTTNRVGIIFSGANVLTF.